This T cell receptor beta chain comes out of a study of blood T cell repertoires in COVID-19. The wider study: Samples taken during acute and convalescent COVID-19 were collected in the United States, Italy and Spain. In each case, the material was cDNA or gDNA derived from T cells, B-cell-depleted T cells, or PBMCs.

Per the original data handling: Scientists estimated how many nucleated cells there were by amplifying reference gene primers. The assay was immunoSEQ multiplex PCR, and TCRdb's table has in-frame clones only and misses some. D and trimming come from the DNA, and the V and J calls and clone size come from that table. This sample yields 150,000 or so clones, of which around 81% are seen a single time; approximately 11% belongs to the top ten. This CDR3 region has 13 residues. Looked up from germline, CDR1 is MNHEY and CDR2 is SVGAGI. Trimming removed 8 bases from V and 0 bases from J, with 8 bases in between.

The chain has TRBV6-5 and TRBJ2-4; D gene ambiguous. Source material: peripheral blood. This sequence originates from a man in his sixties with active or convalescent COVID-19. The CDR3: CASQVGAKNIQYF. The CDR3 region has the DNA TGTGCCAGCCAAGTCGGAGCCAAAAACATTCAGTACTTC.